Listed below are T cell receptor beta chains from one sample, sequenced in a study of cytomegalovirus exposure and HLA in healthy donors. The protocol was immunoSEQ multiplex PCR, while the TCRdb copy is restricted to in-frame clones and leaves out a portion. The table lists 100,000 to 150,000 clones, roughly nine tenths of them singletons. Sequencing was performed on PBMCs. The receptor set was obtained from a woman aged 18-29 years in good health and CMV-seronegative. Each CDR3 is given with its conserved first and last residue. The D gene is left open where the match is weak. Only part of the rows carry a size: once, few, many, or a class if the clone is expanded.

>TRBJ1-2|TRBV6-1|NA|TRBD1
TGTGCCAGCAGTGATCTATGGGACAGTCACGGCTACACCTTC
CASSDLWDSHGYTF
>TRBJ1-1|TRBV11-2|NA|TRBD1
TGTGCCAGCAGCCCGAGGGACAGAGAAGCTTTCTTT
CASSPRDREAFF
>TRBJ2-7|TRBV27|NA|NA
TGTGCCAGCCGGGACATCTACGAGCAGTACTTC
CASRDIYEQYF
>TRBJ1-4|TRBV6-6|NA|TRBD1
TGTGCCAGCACCCAGACAGGGTGGAAAGAAAAACTGTTTTTT
CASTQTGWKEKLFF
>TRBJ2-7|TRBV4-3|NA|TRBD1
TGCGCCAGCAGCCAAGATATGGGGACAGGGTCGGACGAGCAGTACTTC
CASSQDMGTGSDEQYF
>TRBJ2-7|TRBV19|NA|TRBD2
TGTGCCAGTAGTAGCACGGGACTAGCGGGAGCAAGGGAGCAGTACTTC
CASSSTGLAGAREQYF
>TRBJ1-1|TRBV10-2|NA|NA
TGCGCCAGCAGGCAGGGCAGGAACACTGAAGCTTTCTTT
CASRQGRNTEAFF
>TRBJ1-1|TRBV4-2|NA|NA
TGTGCCAGCAGCCAAGCCCTCCTCAGGAACACTGAAGCTTTCTTT
CASSQALLRNTEAFF
>TRBJ2-2|TRBV6-5|NA|NA
TGTGCCAGCAGCCAGGGGACGGGACTATGGGAGCTGTTTTTT
CASSQGTGLWELFF
>TRBJ1-2|TRBV7-9|NA|TRBD1
TGTGCCAGCAGCCCAGGGGGTGGAAATGGCTACACCTTC
CASSPGGGNGYTF
>TRBJ2-5|TRBV28|NA|NA
TGTGCCAGCACCAAGGCCGGGGTCGCTCAAGAGACCCAGTACTTC
CASTKAGVAQETQYF
>TRBJ1-6|TRBV6-5|few|TRBD1
TGTGCCAGCAGTGACAGGGCCTCACCCCTCCACTTT
CASSDRASPLHF
>TRBJ1-4|TRBV6-5|NA|TRBD1
TGTGCCAGCAGGTCAGGGGGGAATGAAAAACTGTTTTTT
CASRSGGNEKLFF
>TRBJ2-3|TRBV2|NA|TRBD1
TGTGCCAGCAGTGAAACACCACAGGGGATTGGGGATACGCAGTATTTT
CASSETPQGIGDTQYF
>TRBJ1-2|TRBV30|once|TRBD1
TGTGCCTGGAGTGTAGAGTTAGTGTACAGGGGCTATGGCTACACCTTC
CAWSVELVYRGYGYTF
>TRBJ1-2|TRBV5-1|few|TRBD1
TGCGCCAGCAGCTTATTGGACAGGGATTACGGCTACACCTTC
CASSLLDRDYGYTF
>TRBJ2-7|TRBV6-5|NA|TRBD1
TGTGCCAGCAGGGGCCCCAGGGGGTCCTCCTACGAGCAGTACTTC
CASRGPRGSSYEQYF
>TRBJ1-6|TRBV2|NA|TRBD1
TGTGCCAGCAGTGAGGGACAGGGTGGATTCGGTTCACCCCTCCACTTT
CASSEGQGGFGSPLHF
>TRBJ2-7|TRBV5-1|NA|NA
TGCGCCAGCAGCCCAAACAGCTACGAGCAGTACTTC
CASSPNSYEQYF
>TRBJ1-6|TRBV25-1|few|NA
TGTGCCAGCAGTGGCCCGACAGATAATTCACCCCTCCACTTT
CASSGPTDNSPLHF
>TRBJ2-3|TRBV2|NA|TRBD2
TGTGCCAGCAATACCCCCCCTAGCGGGGGAACAGATACGCAGTATTTT
CASNTPPSGGTDTQYF
>TRBJ2-3|TRBV7-9|NA|TRBD1
TGTGCCATAAAGGAGACAGGGTTCACAGATACGCAGTATTTT
CAIKETGFTDTQYF
>TRBJ1-2|TRBV28|NA|TRBD1
TGTGCCAGCAGCCTGGGGACAGGGAGGGGTGGCTACACCTTC
CASSLGTGRGGYTF
>TRBJ2-2|TRBV28|NA|TRBD2
TGTGCCAGCAGTGACGGGACTAGCGGGGAGGCCGGGGAGCTGTTTTTT
CASSDGTSGEAGELFF
>TRBJ2-1|TRBV5-6|NA|TRBD2
TGTGCCAGCAGCTTCCGGACTAGCGGCCGCAATGAGCAGTTCTTC
CASSFRTSGRNEQFF
>TRBJ2-1|TRBV2|NA|NA
TGTGCCAGCAGTGAGGGGGGACTCCTTCCCGACTCCTACAATGAGCAGTTCTTC
CASSEGGLLPDSYNEQFF
>TRBJ1-5|TRBV7-8|NA|NA
TGTGCCAGCAGCTTAAACAGGGGCAATCAGCCCCAGCATTTT
CASSLNRGNQPQHF
>TRBJ2-5|TRBV10-3|NA|TRBD2
TGTGCCATCAGTCCTAGCGGGGGTAGCCAAGAGACCCAGTACTTC
CAISPSGGSQETQYF
>TRBJ2-3|TRBV5-8|NA|NA
TGTGCCAGCAGCTTGACAGGGTCGTTAACAGATACGCAGTATTTT
CASSLTGSLTDTQYF
>TRBJ1-1|TRBV5-1|NA|TRBD1
TGCGCCAGCAGCTCCTCCGGGACAGCAGGTGAAGCTTTCTTT
CASSSSGTAGEAFF
>TRBJ2-3|TRBV28|NA|TRBD1
TGTGCCAGCAGTTCAGGGACAGGGGATCCCACAGATACGCAGTATTTT
CASSSGTGDPTDTQYF
>TRBJ1-6|TRBV7-6|NA|NA
TGTGCCAGCAGCTTAGATCCCGGGGGTAATTCACCCCTCCACTTT
CASSLDPGGNSPLHF
>TRBJ2-1|TRBV6-1|NA|NA
TGTGCCAGCAGTAAACAGGGTTTCCCTGAGCAGTTCTTC
CASSKQGFPEQFF
>TRBJ2-7|TRBV19|NA|TRBD1
TGTGCCAGCAGCACGACAGGGAACTACGAGCAGTACTTC
CASSTTGNYEQYF
>TRBJ2-7|TRBV27|NA|TRBD2
TGTGCCAGCAAGCTAGCGGGACTCTACGAGCAGTACTTC
CASKLAGLYEQYF
>TRBJ1-2|TRBV30|NA|NA
TGTGCCTGGAGTCTCGGCAGGGCCTCTGTCACCTTC
CAWSLGRASVTF
>TRBJ2-2|TRBV6-4|NA|NA
TGTGCCAGCAGCGAACAGGGTACCACCGGGGAGCTGTTTTTT
CASSEQGTTGELFF
>TRBJ2-1|TRBV14|once|NA
TGTGCCAGCAGCCAAGAATACAGGGCTAATGAGCAGTTCTTC
CASSQEYRANEQFF
>TRBJ2-7|TRBV19|few|NA
TGTGCCAGTAGTATAGTAACAGGAGCCTACGAGCAGTACTTC
CASSIVTGAYEQYF
>TRBJ1-3|TRBV28|NA|TRBD1
TGTGCCAGCAAAAAACCGGGACAGGGAGGAAACACCATATATTTT
CASKKPGQGGNTIYF